These T cell receptor beta chains were read from a single sample in a study of blood T cell repertoires in COVID-19. The method was immunoSEQ multiplex PCR; TCRdb's version includes in-frame clones alone and lacks a portion of them. The table records roughly 150,000 clones, 85% to 90% of them present only once. The material sequenced was peripheral blood. These receptors originate from a woman aged 80 or older with COVID-19, enrolled during active disease. Each CDR3 is given with its conserved first and last residue. A D gene is named only where the DNA matches it firmly. Expanded clones are given a class, and other clones once, few, many or no size at all.

abundance: .; d_gene: TRBD1; j_gene: TRBJ1-2; v_gene: TRBV28; CDR3nt: TGTGCGTCCACAGGGGGCTATGGCTACACCTTC; CDR3aa: CASTGGYGYTF
abundance: .; d_gene: .; j_gene: TRBJ2-1; v_gene: TRBV3-1/TRBV3-2; CDR3nt: TGTGCCAGCAGCCAAGCCCAACAGTTCCCCAATGAGCAGTTCTTC; CDR3aa: CASSQAQQFPNEQFF
abundance: few; d_gene: .; j_gene: TRBJ1-1; v_gene: TRBV12-3/TRBV12-4; CDR3nt: TGTGCCAGCAGTTTATTATGGAACACTGAAGCTTTCTTT; CDR3aa: CASSLLWNTEAFF
abundance: few; d_gene: TRBD1; j_gene: TRBJ1-5; v_gene: TRBV28; CDR3nt: TGTGCCAGCAGTTTATGGAGGGGGCCTGATCAGCCCCAGCATTTT; CDR3aa: CASSLWRGPDQPQHF
abundance: .; d_gene: TRBD1; j_gene: TRBJ1-1; v_gene: TRBV28; CDR3nt: TGTGCCAGCAAAAATACAGGGGGTTGGACTGAAGCTTTCTTT; CDR3aa: CASKNTGGWTEAFF
abundance: few; d_gene: TRBD1; j_gene: TRBJ1-5; v_gene: TRBV20-1; CDR3nt: TGCAGTGCTAGTTCCAGGGGTCAGGGGGCGTTTAGCAATCAGCCCCAGCATTTT; CDR3aa: CSASSRGQGAFSNQPQHF
abundance: .; d_gene: .; j_gene: TRBJ2-7; v_gene: TRBV5-1; CDR3nt: TGCGCCAGCAGCATAGCGGTAAGCTCCTACGAGCAGTACTTC; CDR3aa: CASSIAVSSYEQYF
abundance: .; d_gene: .; j_gene: TRBJ2-1; v_gene: TRBV20-1; CDR3nt: TGCAGTGCTAGTCGGATTGGACTTAACGAGCAGTTCTTC; CDR3aa: CSASRIGLNEQFF
abundance: .; d_gene: .; j_gene: TRBJ1-6; v_gene: TRBV18; CDR3nt: TGTGCCAGCTCACCAGGACAGTATAATTCACCCCTCCACTTT; CDR3aa: CASSPGQYNSPLHF
abundance: once; d_gene: TRBD1; j_gene: TRBJ2-1; v_gene: TRBV5-1; CDR3nt: TGCGCCAGCAGCCTTTCGAACAGGGGAGCGGACAATGAGCAGTTCTTC; CDR3aa: CASSLSNRGADNEQFF
abundance: .; d_gene: .; j_gene: TRBJ1-1; v_gene: TRBV6-2/TRBV6-3; CDR3nt: TGTGCCAGCAGTTACCAGTGGTCTGAAGCTTTCTTT; CDR3aa: CASSYQWSEAFF
abundance: .; d_gene: .; j_gene: TRBJ1-2; v_gene: TRBV28; CDR3nt: TGTGCCAGCAGTTTTTTCAGTGGCTACACCTTC; CDR3aa: CASSFFSGYTF
abundance: .; d_gene: TRBD2; j_gene: TRBJ2-3; v_gene: TRBV19; CDR3nt: TGTGCCAGTAGTCCGGGACTAGCGGGAGGATCCGATACGCAGTATTTT; CDR3aa: CASSPGLAGGSDTQYF
abundance: few; d_gene: TRBD1; j_gene: TRBJ1-1; v_gene: TRBV28; CDR3nt: TGTGCCAGCAGCCCCTCGGACAGGGCCAGAGGGGAAGCTTTCTTT; CDR3aa: CASSPSDRARGEAFF
abundance: .; d_gene: TRBD1; j_gene: TRBJ1-2; v_gene: TRBV19; CDR3nt: TGTGCCAGTAGTTCGGGACAGATCCTAGCTAACTATGGCTACACCTTC; CDR3aa: CASSSGQILANYGYTF
abundance: once; d_gene: .; j_gene: TRBJ2-7; v_gene: TRBV2; CDR3nt: TGTGCCAGCAGTGCTATCTCCTACGAGCAGTACTTC; CDR3aa: CASSAISYEQYF
abundance: .; d_gene: TRBD1; j_gene: TRBJ1-1; v_gene: TRBV7-2; CDR3nt: TGTGCCAGCAGCTTAGTGGGACAGGCCTCTACTGAAGCTTTCTTT; CDR3aa: CASSLVGQASTEAFF
abundance: .; d_gene: TRBD1; j_gene: TRBJ2-7; v_gene: TRBV6-6; CDR3nt: TGTGCCAGCAGCCGAACCCGAGGGACAGCCAGCGGCGAGCAGTACTTC; CDR3aa: CASSRTRGTASGEQYF
abundance: .; d_gene: .; j_gene: TRBJ1-1; v_gene: TRBV29-1; CDR3nt: TGCAGCGTTGTGGAGACCGGGACTCGCACCGAAGCTTTCTTT; CDR3aa: CSVVETGTRTEAFF
abundance: .; d_gene: .; j_gene: TRBJ1-5; v_gene: TRBV7-6; CDR3nt: TGTGCCAGCAGCTTAGACCTCAGGGAGGGTGGGTACGAACAGCCCCAGCATTTT; CDR3aa: CASSLDLREGGYEQPQHF
abundance: .; d_gene: .; j_gene: TRBJ1-4; v_gene: TRBV6-2/TRBV6-3; CDR3nt: TGTGCCAGCAGTAACAGGAGAGATAATGAAAAACTGTTTTTT; CDR3aa: CASSNRRDNEKLFF
abundance: .; d_gene: TRBD2; j_gene: TRBJ2-1; v_gene: TRBV7-9; CDR3nt: TGTGCCAGCAGCCTGCGAAAAGCGGGAGACTACAATGAGCAGTTCTTC; CDR3aa: CASSLRKAGDYNEQFF
abundance: once; d_gene: TRBD2; j_gene: TRBJ2-5; v_gene: TRBV3-1/TRBV3-2; CDR3nt: TGTGCCAGCAGCTTAAGACTAGCACAAGAGACCCAGTACTTC; CDR3aa: CASSLRLAQETQYF
abundance: .; d_gene: TRBD2; j_gene: TRBJ2-1; v_gene: TRBV5-6; CDR3nt: TGTGCCAGCAGCTTGTCTAGCGGGACCAATGAGCAGTTCTTC; CDR3aa: CASSLSSGTNEQFF
abundance: .; d_gene: .; j_gene: TRBJ2-7; v_gene: TRBV4-3; CDR3nt: TGCGCCAGCAGCCAAGAGAGGCACCTCTACGAGCAGTACTTC; CDR3aa: CASSQERHLYEQYF
abundance: .; d_gene: .; j_gene: TRBJ2-7; v_gene: TRBV7-9; CDR3nt: TGTGCCAGCAGGACTTGGGGGGACTACGAGCAGTACTTC; CDR3aa: CASRTWGDYEQYF
abundance: .; d_gene: .; j_gene: TRBJ2-1; v_gene: TRBV11-1; CDR3nt: TGTGCCAGCAGCGGAACGGGACTCCGAGCTTATAATGAGCAGTTCTTC; CDR3aa: CASSGTGLRAYNEQFF
abundance: .; d_gene: TRBD1; j_gene: TRBJ1-4; v_gene: TRBV7-9; CDR3nt: TGTGCCAGCAGATACTCGACAGGGGAGTATGAAAAACTGTTTTTT; CDR3aa: CASRYSTGEYEKLFF
abundance: once; d_gene: .; j_gene: TRBJ2-2; v_gene: TRBV7-2; CDR3nt: TGTGCCAGCAGGCGAAACACCGGGGAGCTGTTTTTT; CDR3aa: CASRRNTGELFF
abundance: once; d_gene: .; j_gene: TRBJ1-5; v_gene: TRBV19; CDR3nt: TGTGCCAGTAAACGACAGGACGCTGGGCCCCAGCATTTT; CDR3aa: CASKRQDAGPQHF